This TCR beta chain was identified during a study of blood T cell repertoires in COVID-19. Study-level information: The origin of the acute and convalescent COVID-19 samples was the United States, Italy and Spain. PBMCs, B-cell-depleted T cells, or T cells provided the cDNA or gDNA that made up the material.

CDR3 length: 15 amino acids. Germline CDR1 reads MNHEY; CDR2 reads SVGEGT. The V segment lost 2 bases and the J segment 10 bases; nucleotides outside the gene matches: 5. This clone showed up just once. Original methodology: Counts of nucleated cells, estimated from reference gene primer amplification, were obtained. The protocol was immunoSEQ multiplex PCR, while the TCRdb copy is restricted to in-frame clones and leaves out a portion. The V and J calls and clone size are taken from that table; D and trimming were inferred from the DNA. The table includes 40,000 to 50,000 clones, 89% detected once. Sequenced input: peripheral blood. The clonotype was recovered from a human donor in a cohort sampled during active COVID-19. V is TRBV6-2 or TRBV6-3 and J is TRBJ1-6, with 10 nucleotides matching TRBD1. The CDR3 DNA sequence: TGTGCCAGCAGTTACGAGGGACAGGGGAACTCACCCCTCCACTTT. Translation: CASSYEGQGNSPLHF.